This paragraph reports one T cell receptor beta chain. This CDR3 has 15 residues. V lost 2 bases to trimming and J lost 1 base, with 11 bases between them. Looked up from germline, CDR1 is LNHDA and CDR2 is SQIVND (reference sequence). The data stem from a study of blood T cell repertoires in COVID-19. Across the whole study: The cDNA or gDNA used as material had been derived from T cells, B-cell-depleted T cells, or PBMCs.

Living in 24 US areas, the participants were between about 18 and 100 years of age. Self-reported history from a screening survey and questionnaire set each donor's cohort. The protocol was immunoSEQ multiplex PCR, while the TCRdb copy is restricted to in-frame clones and leaves out a portion. Of 200,000 to 250,000 clones listed, 80% to 90% were seen once; the top ten hold roughly 3.7%. The sample comprised PBMCs or T cells enriched from blood (not recorded which). The chain joins TRBV19 to TRBJ2-5; weak D call: TRBD1 (5 bases). The TCR comes from a woman aged 25 to 39 who had been exposed to COVID-19. The CDR3 loop reads CASSIRGRIQETQYF. The CDR3 DNA is TGTGCCAGTAGTATAAGGGGCCGGATCCAAGAGACCCAGTACTTC.